This TCR beta chain was recovered during a study of T cell responses to AZD1222 COVID-19 vaccine. Study observations and caveats: Females outnumbered males among donors, who were mostly white British; clonal diversity was possibly underestimated. Repertoires were collected only later (after the peak T cell response had occurred).

The method was immunoSEQ multiplex PCR; TCRdb's version includes in-frame clones alone and lacks a portion of them. The top ten hold 2% to 3% of the sample, which has 90,000 to 130,000 clones, roughly 89% seen once. This clone was counted a single time. Its antigen is undetermined. V lost 0 bases and J lost 0, with 9 bases in between. The CDR3 sequence is 16 residues long. The germline CDR1 and CDR2 sequences are MNHNY and SVGAGI (reference sequence). The source material was peripheral blood, sampled 28 days after the second AZD1222 dose. V is TRBV6-6 and J is TRBJ1-3; no definite D call. The source of this sequence is an adult who received the AZD1222 COVID-19 vaccine. The CDR3 nucleotides read TGTGCCAGCAGTTACTCGTGGGAATACTCTGGAAACACCATATATTTT. This sequence encodes CASSYSWEYSGNTIYF.